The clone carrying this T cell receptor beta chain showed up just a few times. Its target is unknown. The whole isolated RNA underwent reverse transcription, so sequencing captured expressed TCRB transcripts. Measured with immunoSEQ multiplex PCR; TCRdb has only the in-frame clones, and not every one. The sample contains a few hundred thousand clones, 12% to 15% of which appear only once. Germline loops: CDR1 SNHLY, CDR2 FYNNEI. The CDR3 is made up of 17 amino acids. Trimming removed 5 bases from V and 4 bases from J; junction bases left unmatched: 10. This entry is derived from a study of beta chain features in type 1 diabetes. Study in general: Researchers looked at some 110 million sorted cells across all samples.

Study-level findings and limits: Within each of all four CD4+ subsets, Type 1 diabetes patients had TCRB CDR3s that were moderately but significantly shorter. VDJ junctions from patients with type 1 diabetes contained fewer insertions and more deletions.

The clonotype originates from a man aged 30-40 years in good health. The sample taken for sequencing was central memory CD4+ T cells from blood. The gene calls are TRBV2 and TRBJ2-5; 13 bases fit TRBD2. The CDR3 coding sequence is TGTGCCAGCAGTATGACTAGCGGGGGGCTCCTTTCAGAGACCCAGTACTTC. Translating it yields CASSMTSGGLLSETQYF.